These 31 T cell receptor beta chains came from one sample sequenced in a study of cytotoxic CD8 clonotypes in ibrutinib-treated CLL. The repertoire was sequenced with immunoSEQ multiplex PCR; TCRdb's copy has only in-frame clones and lacks some. The sample holds some 200,000 clones, about four fifths seen once. The sample was PBMCs, taken after 12 months of ibrutinib treatment. These receptors all come from a human donor with chronic lymphocytic leukemia.

DNA of the CDR3: TGTGCCAGCAGCCAGGCGAGCACAAACTATGGCTACACCTTC. Translation gives CASSQASTNYGYTF. The V and J genes are TRBV6-1 and TRBJ1-2; unclear D gene. Trimming removed 6 bases at V and 2 bases at J, with 13 bases between. The CDR3 contains 14 residues. Germline V CDR1 and CDR2: MNHNS, SASEGT.

The V gene is TRBV5-4, the J gene TRBJ2-7, with TRBD1 identical over 7 bases. CDR3 length: 13 residues. Germline CDR1 and CDR2: SGHNT and YYREEE (reference sequence). The V segment lost 9 bases and the J segment 2 bases; nucleotides outside the gene matches: 8. In DNA, the CDR3 is TGTGCCACCCACCGGGACAGCACCTACGAGCAGTACTTC. This sequence encodes CATHRDSTYEQYF.

In its sample, this clone was seen a few times. The CDR3 DNA reads as TGTGCCAGCAGCCAAGATAGGGGCGGGGGGAACACTGAAGCTTTCTTT. Translated: CASSQDRGGGNTEAFF. The gene calls are TRBV4-2 and TRBJ1-1; tentative D call: TRBD1 (5 bases). CDR1 is LGHNA and CDR2 is YNFKEQ in the germline V gene. Trimming shortened V by 0 bases and J by 1 base, and 12 bases separated the two germline ends. This CDR3 has 16 residues.

This chain joins TRBV7-9 and TRBJ2-7; the D gene is possibly TRBD2 (5 bases). V dropped 2 bases and J dropped 4 bases, with 12 bases sitting between them. Germline assignment: CDR1 SEHNR and CDR2 FQNEAQ (reference sequence). This CDR3 region has 14 residues. The CDR3 bases are TGTGCCAGCAGCTTAATAGGCCGGGGATACGAGCAGTACTTC. This sequence encodes CASSLIGRGYEQYF.

The V and J genes are TRBV29-1 and TRBJ2-3; D gene unclear. The CDR3 has 12 amino acids. V was clipped by 4 bases and J by 5 bases, with 10 bases between them. The germline CDR1 and CDR2 sequences are SQVTM and ANQGSEA. DNA of the CDR3: TGCAGCGTTGGGGCCCCGCAAGATACGCAGTATTTT. Translated: CSVGAPQDTQYF.

The chain recombines TRBV6-1 with TRBJ2-7, with D perhaps matching TRBD1 (6 bases). The germline V and J ends were trimmed by 1 base and 3 bases, with 13 bases remaining between them. The CDR3 length is 15 residues. CDR1 and CDR2 from the germline V gene are MNHNS and SASEGT. Written as DNA, the CDR3 is TGTGCCAGCAGTGAAGGACCCGGACAGTTCTACGAGCAGTACTTC. Amino acid sequence: CASSEGPGQFYEQYF.

This clone was counted a few times. V gene TRBV9 combines with J gene TRBJ2-1; TRBD1 agrees at 8 bases. J was trimmed by 2 bases and V by 3 bases; bases with no gene match: 10. CDR1 is SGDLS and CDR2 is YYNGEE in the germline V gene. The CDR3 contains 17 residues. DNA of the CDR3: TGTGCCAGCAGCGCCGGCCAGGGGGCTCCACCCTACAATGAGCAGTTCTTC. Translation: CASSAGQGAPPYNEQFF.

This clone was seen only once. This sample also contains other DNA sequences that code for the same CDR3. The DNA for the CDR3 is TGTGCCAGCAGTGAAGTTGGGAGATCCTACGAGCAGTACTTC. This gives the protein CASSEVGRSYEQYF. The rearrangement links TRBV2 to TRBJ2-7, with D maybe TRBD2 (5 bases). The CDR3 contains 14 residues. The V end was cut by 1 base, the J end by 1 base, with 8 bases between. Germline assignment: CDR1 SNHLY and CDR2 FYNNEI. The variable domain in full, completed from reference TRBV2 and TRBJ2-7, reads EPEVTQTPSHQVTQMGQEVILRCVPISNHLYFYWYRQILGQKVEFLVSFYNNEISEKSEIFDDQFSVERPDGSNFTLKIRSTKLEDSAMYFCASSEVGRSYEQYFGPGTRLTVT.

The chain uses TRBV9 and TRBJ2-5; D is perhaps TRBD1 (5 bases). The germline V gene encodes CDR1 SGDLS and CDR2 YYNGEE. With 1 base removed from V and 1 base from J, the gap between germline ends came to 11 bases. The CDR3 contains 15 residues. CDR3 nucleotides: TGTGCCAGCAGCGTAAGGTGGCAGGGCCAAGAGACCCAGTACTTC. This codes for CASSVRWQGQETQYF.

The J gene is TRBJ2-1, the V gene TRBV5-1; 13 bases map to TRBD2. The V segment lost 4 bases and the J segment 4 bases; nucleotides outside the gene matches: 2. Germline V gives CDR1 SGHRS, CDR2 YFSETQ. This CDR3 is built from 15 residues. The CDR3 nucleotides read TGCGCCAGCAGCCTGACTAGCGGGGGGTACAATGAGCAGTTCTTC. Translated: CASSLTSGGYNEQFF.

Only a few counts were recorded for this clone. This chain joins TRBV30 and TRBJ1-5, with D perhaps matching TRBD1 (5 bases). The V gene's germline CDR1 is GTSNPN and CDR2 SVGIG (reference sequence). The V end was cut by 4 bases, the J end by 7 bases, with 14 bases between. The CDR3 length is 13 residues. CDR3 protein: CAWTGGGGQPQHF. In DNA form, the CDR3 reads TGTGCCTGGACTGGGGGGGGAGGGCAGCCCCAGCATTTT.

This chain joins TRBV6-5 and TRBJ2-7; D call uncertain. The CDR3 contains 16 residues. Per the germline V gene, CDR1 is MNHEY and CDR2 is SVGAGI. Trimming cost V 0 bases and J 5 bases, with 17 bases left between them. The CDR3 region has the DNA TGTGCCAGCAGTTACTCGACATATCTCTCTCAGGACGAGCAGTACTTC. Amino acid sequence: CASSYSTYLSQDEQYF.

The rearrangement links TRBV5-6 to TRBJ2-7; 10 nucleotides match TRBD2. The ends lost 4 bases at V and 3 bases at J; junction bases unmatched: 4. There are 14 residues in the CDR3. The V gene's germline CDR1 is SGHDT and CDR2 YYEEEE. CDR3 region: CASSKSGRGYEQYF. CDR3 in DNA: TGTGCCAGCAGCAAAAGCGGGAGGGGCTACGAGCAGTACTTC.

V is TRBV7-9 and J is TRBJ1-5; maybe TRBD1 (5 bases). From germline, CDR1 is SEHNR and CDR2 FQNEAQ (reference sequence). Trimming stripped 4 bases from V and 2 bases from J, with 12 bases between. The CDR3 has 15 amino acids. The CDR3, as DNA: TGTGCCAGCAGCTGGGCCCAAGGGGGCAATCAGCCCCAGCATTTT. Residues: CASSWAQGGNQPQHF.

The chain employs TRBV28 and TRBJ2-3; 10 nucleotides line up with TRBD2. Germline values: CDR1 MDHEN, CDR2 SYDVKM. The CDR3 loop spans 17 amino acids. J lost 4 bases, V lost 3 bases, and 10 bases had no gene match. CDR3 residues: CASSFPLEREGPDTQYF. The CDR3 nucleotides read TGTGCCAGCAGTTTCCCTCTGGAGCGGGAGGGCCCAGATACGCAGTATTTT.

This sequence joins TRBV7-2 and TRBJ1-4; 8 bases align to TRBD1. With 6 bases clipped from V and 6 bases from J, the junction kept 12 bases outside the gene matches. The CDR3 runs 16 residues. From germline, CDR1 is SGHTA and CDR2 FQGNSA. The CDR3 nucleotides are TGTGCCAGCAGGCGCGCAGGGGGCGCCGATGATGAAAAACTGTTTTTT. It codes for CASRRAGGADDEKLFF.

The chain employs TRBV30 and TRBJ2-1; D gene unclear. Trimming took off 3 bases at V and 1 base at J, with 7 bases between the two ends. The CDR3 spans 13 residues. Germline-derived CDR1 and CDR2 are GTSNPN and SVGIG (reference sequence). This CDR3 reads CAWRRISYNEQFF. CDR3 coding DNA: TGTGCCTGGAGGCGAATTTCCTACAATGAGCAGTTCTTC.

V gene TRBV28 combines with J gene TRBJ1-5; TRBD1 might be the D (6 bases). The CDR3 consists of 14 residues. Germline V gives CDR1 MDHEN, CDR2 SYDVKM. V was trimmed by 5 bases and J by 2 bases, leaving 10 bases between them. CDR3 DNA: TGTGCCAGCAGTCCGCCAGGGGGCAATCAGCCCCAGCATTTT. Its translation: CASSPPGGNQPQHF.

The rearrangement uses TRBV5-1 and TRBJ2-5, with TRBD1 as a possible D gene (6 bases). The germline gives CDR1 SGHRS, CDR2 YFSETQ. The ends were cut back, 4 bases at V and 4 bases at J, with 14 bases in the middle. This CDR3 has 14 residues. CDR3 protein: CASSPRGGVETQYF. The CDR3 nucleotides are TGCGCCAGCAGCCCCCGTGGGGGCGTAGAGACCCAGTACTTC.

The sample holds one count of this clone. An end of the junction does not agree with germline; a read error may underlie this. The rearrangement joins TRBV4-1 to TRBJ2-2; a possible D gene is TRBD1 (6 bases). This CDR3 has 13 amino acids. Germline CDR1 reads MGHRA; CDR2 reads YSYEKL. The CDR3 nucleotides read TGCGCCAGCAGTCAAGATTGGGGGCGGGAGCTGTTTTTT. Its translation is CASSQDWGRELFF.

The chain employs TRBV9 and TRBJ2-1; 7 bases align to TRBD2. Germline V gives CDR1 SGDLS, CDR2 YYNGEE. V trimming: 0 bases; J trimming: 0 bases; junction bases outside the gene matches: 3. The CDR3 has 16 residues. The CDR3 reads CASSVEAGSSYNEQFF. In nucleotides, the CDR3 is TGTGCCAGCAGCGTAGAAGCGGGAAGCTCCTACAATGAGCAGTTCTTC.

V is TRBV28 and J is TRBJ2-1; possibly TRBD1 for D (5 bases). V was cut by 1 base and J by 7 bases, with 5 bases left in between. The CDR3 consists of 12 residues. The germline V gene encodes CDR1 MDHEN and CDR2 SYDVKM. The CDR3 nucleotides are TGTGCCAGCAGTTTATCAGGGAATGAGCAGTTCTTC. Amino acid sequence: CASSLSGNEQFF.

This chain links TRBV11-2 with TRBJ2-5; D may be TRBD2 (5 bases). Germline CDR1 is SGHAT and CDR2 is FQNNGV. The CDR3 covers 12 residues. V shed 7 bases and J shed 6 bases, with 12 bases lying between them. The CDR3 protein is CASTIRGQTQYF. In nucleotides, the CDR3 is TGTGCCAGCACAATTCGAGGGCAGACCCAGTACTTC.

This clone was seen once. CDR3 residues: CASSPGGTSGIYEQFF. The CDR3 DNA reads TGCGCCAGCAGTCCTGGGGGGACTAGCGGGATCTATGAGCAGTTCTTC. This chain uses TRBV10-2 with TRBJ2-1; 13 nucleotides match TRBD2. Germline V gives CDR1 WSHSY, CDR2 SAAADI. V lost 5 bases, J lost 8 bases, and 9 bases stayed unmatched. CDR3 length: 16 amino acids.

The rearrangement uses TRBV11-2 and TRBJ2-1; perhaps TRBD2 as D (5 bases). Per germline, CDR1 SGHAT and CDR2 FQNNGV. The V and J ends lost 4 bases and 0 bases respectively, with 7 bases between them. This CDR3 has 14 amino acids. The CDR3 nucleotides read TGTGCCAGCAGCTATGGGAGCTCCTACAATGAGCAGTTCTTC. Translated: CASSYGSSYNEQFF. Based on the CDR3 plus reference TRBV11-2 and TRBJ2-1, the full variable domain is EAGVAQSPRYKIIEKRQSVAFWCNPISGHATLYWYQQILGQGPKLLIQFQNNGVVDDSQLPKDRFSAERLKGVDSTLKIQPAKLEDSAVYLCASSYGSSYNEQFFGPGTRLTVL.

The rearrangement joins TRBV9 to TRBJ2-2, with 7 bases lining up with TRBD1. Germline CDR1 is SGDLS and CDR2 is YYNGEE. The CDR3 runs 14 residues. With V trimmed by 1 base and J by 6 bases, 3 bases remained unmatched. The DNA for the CDR3 is TGTGCCAGCAGCGTATCGACAGGGCCCGGGGAGCTGTTTTTT. Amino acid sequence: CASSVSTGPGELFF.

The J gene is TRBJ1-6, the V gene TRBV19; tentative D call: TRBD1 (6 bases). This CDR3 region has 14 residues. Trimming shortened V by 2 bases and J by 6 bases, and 8 bases separated the two germline ends. The germline V gene has CDR1 LNHDA and CDR2 SQIVND (reference sequence). CDR3 bases: TGTGCCAGTAGTATACAGGGGATTAATTCACCCCTCCACTTT. It codes for CASSIQGINSPLHF.

The chain links TRBV10-2 to TRBJ2-3; 11 bases line up with TRBD2. Trimming took 3 bases from V and 2 from J; bases not matched to a gene: 4. Germline CDR1 is WSHSY and CDR2 is SAAADI. CDR3 length: 16 amino acids. CDR3 loop: CASSDLAGGYTDTQYF. CDR3 coding DNA: TGCGCCAGCAGTGATCTAGCGGGGGGATACACAGATACGCAGTATTTT.

V usage is TRBV5-1 and J usage is TRBJ2-1, with 8 bases matching TRBD1. CDR1 is SGHRS and CDR2 is YFSETQ in the germline V gene. V was clipped by 4 bases and J by 5 bases; unmatched bases: 5. The CDR3 has 14 amino acids. The CDR3: CASSTGQGNNEQFF. The CDR3 nucleotides are TGCGCCAGCAGCACCGGACAGGGCAACAATGAGCAGTTCTTC.

The CDR3 loop reads CASSLTGRGDEQYF. As DNA, the CDR3 is TGCGCCAGCAGCCTGACAGGGAGGGGCGACGAGCAGTACTTC. The chain links TRBV5-1 to TRBJ2-7, with D tentatively TRBD1 or TRBD2 (7 bases each). Trimming took off 4 bases at V and 5 bases at J, with 16 bases between the two ends. This CDR3 region has 14 residues. The germline V gene encodes CDR1 SGHRS and CDR2 YFSETQ.

The J gene is TRBJ1-2, the V gene TRBV15, with TRBD1 matching over 9 bases. This CDR3 is built from 14 residues. V lost 3 bases to trimming and J lost 4 bases; unmatched junction nucleotides: 3. Germline V gene data show CDR1 as LNHNV and CDR2 as YYDKDF (reference sequence). CDR3 residues: CATSRGQGPYGYTF. The CDR3 bases are TGTGCCACCAGCAGGGGACAGGGCCCCTATGGCTACACCTTC.